This entry lists 8 T cell receptor beta chains sequenced from one sample in a study of blood T cell repertoires in COVID-19. Generated by immunoSEQ multiplex PCR, the TCRdb table keeps only in-frame clones and is missing some. Of fewer than 200,000 clones listed, approximately 82% are singletons. The specimen sequenced was PBMCs or T cells enriched from blood (not recorded which). The source of these receptors is a woman aged 50 to 65 who had recovered from COVID-19.

The V call is TRBV28, the J call TRBJ1-2; 12 bases are shared with TRBD1. The ends lost 5 bases at V and 2 bases at J; junction bases unmatched: 9. The CDR3 sequence is 17 residues long. Germline V CDR1 and CDR2: MDHEN, SYDVKM. Here the CDR3 DNA reads TGTGCCAGCAGTGTAGGGGGGACAGGGGGCTCCAACTATGGCTACACCTTC. Its translation is CASSVGGTGGSNYGYTF.

The chain carries TRBV10-3 and TRBJ1-6; TRBD1 might be the D (6 bases). Germline assignment: CDR1 ENHRY and CDR2 SYGVKD. V dropped 6 bases and J dropped 5 bases, with 11 bases sitting between them. This CDR3 is 14 amino acids long. The CDR3 reads CAISSGTNNSPLHF. DNA of the CDR3: TGTGCCATCAGCTCCGGGACAAATAATTCACCCCTCCACTTT.

This chain uses TRBV30 with TRBJ1-5; the match to TRBD1 covers 7 bases. The CDR3 extends over 12 amino acids. The germline V gene has CDR1 GTSNPN and CDR2 SVGIG (reference sequence). J lost 7 bases, V lost 5 bases, and 5 bases had no gene match. CDR3 sequence reads: CAWGYRGQPQHF. Written as DNA, the CDR3 is TGTGCCTGGGGCTACAGGGGACAGCCCCAGCATTTT.

The chain joins TRBV12-5 to TRBJ1-2, with unresolved D. Germline V gene lookup returns CDR1 LGHNT and CDR2 FRNRAP. The CDR3 runs to 12 residues. Deletions cut 4 bases from V and 6 bases from J, with 9 bases between. CDR3 nucleotides: TGTGCTAGTGGTTATTGGCCCGATGGCTACACCTTC. Translating gives CASGYWPDGYTF.

This chain links TRBV11-2 with TRBJ2-3; 11 nucleotides line up with TRBD2. Germline assignment: CDR1 SGHAT and CDR2 FQNNGV. CDR3 length equals 18 residues. V trimming: 5 bases; J trimming: 2 bases; junction bases outside the gene matches: 12. The CDR3 protein is CASSDTKLSGGDTDTQYF. The CDR3 DNA reads as TGTGCCAGCAGCGACACCAAACTTAGCGGGGGGGACACAGATACGCAGTATTTT.

The chain carries TRBV7-2 and TRBJ1-6, with 9 bases fitting TRBD1. Germline CDR1 reads SGHTA; CDR2 reads FQGNSA. Trimming at V came to 5 bases and at J to 10 bases, leaving 6 bases not matched to a gene. This CDR3 has 14 residues. The CDR3 DNA follows: TGTGCCAGCAGCCTTCGACAGGGGGAATCACCCCTCCACTTT. This codes for CASSLRQGESPLHF.

In nucleotides, the CDR3 is TGTGCCAGCACCCTGGGGGGGACTAGCAATCAGCCCCAGCATTTT. As protein: CASTLGGTSNQPQHF. The rearrangement uses TRBV28 and TRBJ1-5; possibly TRBD1 for D (5 bases). Germline lookup yields CDR1 MDHEN and CDR2 SYDVKM. Trimming shortened V by 7 bases and J by 0 bases, and 13 bases separated the two germline ends. The CDR3 has 15 amino acids.

The chain is built from TRBV7-2 and TRBJ1-5, with 8 positions matching TRBD1. Per the germline V gene, CDR1 is SGHTA and CDR2 is FQGNSA. Trimming at V came to 3 bases and at J to 2 bases, leaving 6 bases not matched to a gene. The CDR3 is made up of 16 amino acids. The CDR3 is CASSLQGAPGNQPQHF. Written as DNA, the CDR3 is TGTGCCAGCAGCTTGCAGGGGGCGCCCGGCAATCAGCCCCAGCATTTT. The full variable domain, in which reference TRBV7-2 and TRBJ1-5 provide the parts outside the CDR3, is GAGVSQSPSNKVTEKGKDVELRCDPISGHTALYWYRQSLGQGLEFLIYFQGNSAPDKSGLPSDRFSAERTGGSVSTLTIQRTQQEDSAVYLCASSLQGAPGNQPQHFGDGTRLSIL.